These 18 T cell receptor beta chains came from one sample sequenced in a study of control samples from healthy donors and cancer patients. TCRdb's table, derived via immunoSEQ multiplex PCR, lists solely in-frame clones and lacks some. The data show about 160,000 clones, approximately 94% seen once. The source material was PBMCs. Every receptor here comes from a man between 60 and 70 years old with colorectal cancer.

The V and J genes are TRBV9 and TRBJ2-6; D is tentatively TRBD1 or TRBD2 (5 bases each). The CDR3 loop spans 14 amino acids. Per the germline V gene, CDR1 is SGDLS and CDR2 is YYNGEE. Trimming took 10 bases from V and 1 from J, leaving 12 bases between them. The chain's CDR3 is CARRGASGANVLTF. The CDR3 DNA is TGTGCCCGAAGAGGGGCTTCTGGGGCCAACGTCCTGACTTTC.

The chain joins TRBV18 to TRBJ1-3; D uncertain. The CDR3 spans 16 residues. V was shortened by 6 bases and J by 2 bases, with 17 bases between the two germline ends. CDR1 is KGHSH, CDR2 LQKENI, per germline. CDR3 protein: CASSPALARAGNTIYF. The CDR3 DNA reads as TGTGCCAGCTCGCCTGCTCTGGCTCGCGCTGGAAACACCATATATTTT. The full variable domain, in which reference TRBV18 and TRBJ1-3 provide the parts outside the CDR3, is NAGVMQNPRHLVRRRGQEARLRCSPMKGHSHVYWYRQLPEEGLKFMVYLQKENIIDESGMPKERFSAEFPKEGPSILRIQQVVRGDSAAYFCASSPALARAGNTIYFGEGSWLTVV.

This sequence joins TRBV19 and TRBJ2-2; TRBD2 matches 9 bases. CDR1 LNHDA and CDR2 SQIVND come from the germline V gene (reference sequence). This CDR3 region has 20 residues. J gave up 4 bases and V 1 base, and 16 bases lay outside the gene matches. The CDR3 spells CASSIVAFGVAGVITGELFF. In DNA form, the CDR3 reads TGTGCCAGTAGTATAGTGGCCTTCGGGGTAGCGGGGGTTATCACCGGGGAGCTGTTTTTT. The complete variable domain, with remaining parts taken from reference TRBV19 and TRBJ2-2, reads DGGITQSPKYLFRKEGQNVTLSCEQNLNHDAMYWYRQDPGQGLRLIYYSQIVNDFQKGDIAEGYSVSREKKESFPLTVTSAQKNPTAFYLCASSIVAFGVAGVITGELFFGEGSRLTVL.

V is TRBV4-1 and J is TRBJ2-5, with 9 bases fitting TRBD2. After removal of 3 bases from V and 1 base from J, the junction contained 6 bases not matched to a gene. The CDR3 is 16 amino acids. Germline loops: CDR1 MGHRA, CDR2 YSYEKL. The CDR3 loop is CASSQGLAGSQETQYF. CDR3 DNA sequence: TGCGCCAGCAGCCAGGGTCTAGCGGGGTCCCAAGAGACCCAGTACTTC.

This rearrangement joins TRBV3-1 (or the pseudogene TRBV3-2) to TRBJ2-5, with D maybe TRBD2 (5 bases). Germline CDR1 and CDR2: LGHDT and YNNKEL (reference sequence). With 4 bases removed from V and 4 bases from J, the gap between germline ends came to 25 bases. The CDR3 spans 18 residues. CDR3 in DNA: TGTGCCAGCAGCCCAAGAGGAGTTTTCGCTAGCCGTGCAGAGACCCAGTACTTC. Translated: CASSPRGVFASRAETQYF.

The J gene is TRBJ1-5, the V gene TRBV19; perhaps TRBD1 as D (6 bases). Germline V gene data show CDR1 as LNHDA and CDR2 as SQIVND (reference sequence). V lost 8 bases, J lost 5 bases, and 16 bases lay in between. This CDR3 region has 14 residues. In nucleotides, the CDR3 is TGTGCCAGTTCAACAGGGAGAAGGGATCAGCCCCAGCATTTT. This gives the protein CASSTGRRDQPQHF.

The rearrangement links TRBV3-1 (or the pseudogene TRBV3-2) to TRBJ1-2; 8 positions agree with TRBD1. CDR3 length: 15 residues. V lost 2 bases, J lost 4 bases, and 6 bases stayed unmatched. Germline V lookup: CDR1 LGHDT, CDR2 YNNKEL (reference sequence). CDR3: CASSQRQGASYGYTF. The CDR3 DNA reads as TGTGCCAGCAGCCAACGGCAGGGGGCGTCCTATGGCTACACCTTC.

CDR3 in DNA: TGTGCCAGCAGCTTTCAGGAGGCCTTGAGTTCACCCCTCCACTTT. Encoded protein: CASSFQEALSSPLHF. The chain links TRBV7-2 to TRBJ1-6; D not resolved. The germline CDR1 and CDR2 sequences are SGHTA and FQGNSA. The CDR3 is 15 amino acids. Trimming removed 3 bases at V and 9 bases at J, with 15 bases between.

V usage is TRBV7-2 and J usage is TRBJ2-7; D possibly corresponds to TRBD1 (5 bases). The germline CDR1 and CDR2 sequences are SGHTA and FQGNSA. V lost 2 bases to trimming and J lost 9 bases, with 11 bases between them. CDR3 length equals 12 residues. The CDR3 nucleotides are TGTGCCAGCAGCTTACAGGGAACAGGGCAGTACTTC. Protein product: CASSLQGTGQYF.

CDR3 coding DNA: TGTGCCAGCAGCGCCCAGTACAATGAGCAGTTCTTC. Amino acids: CASSAQYNEQFF. This chain uses TRBV3-1 (or the pseudogene TRBV3-2) with TRBJ2-1, with no clear D. The V and J ends lost 5 bases and 4 bases respectively, with 6 bases between them. Germline loops: CDR1 LGHDT, CDR2 YNNKEL (reference sequence). This CDR3 is built from 12 residues.

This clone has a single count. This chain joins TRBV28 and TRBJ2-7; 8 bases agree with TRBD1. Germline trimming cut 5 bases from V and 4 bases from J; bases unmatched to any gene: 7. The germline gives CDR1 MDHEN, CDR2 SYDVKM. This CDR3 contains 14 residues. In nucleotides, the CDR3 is TGTGCCAGCAGTAAGCCAGGGGGCTTATACGAGCAGTACTTC. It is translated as CASSKPGGLYEQYF.

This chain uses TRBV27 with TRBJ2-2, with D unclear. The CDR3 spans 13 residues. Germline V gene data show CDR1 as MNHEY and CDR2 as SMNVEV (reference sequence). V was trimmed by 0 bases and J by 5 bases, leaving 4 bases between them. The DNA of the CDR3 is TGTGCCAGCAGTTTATCAGGGACCGGGGAGCTGTTTTTT. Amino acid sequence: CASSLSGTGELFF.

The CDR3 coding sequence is TGCGCCAGCAGCTGGGGGGACCCCGGCTCTGGAAACACCATATATTTT. This gives the protein CASSWGDPGSGNTIYF. The chain recombines TRBV5-1 with TRBJ1-3, with a possible D match to TRBD1 (5 bases). Germline V gene data show CDR1 as SGHRS and CDR2 as YFSETQ. The length of the CDR3 is 16 residues. Between the trimmed V and J ends, which lost 3 bases and 0 bases, there was a span of 13 bases. The entire variable domain, with the rest obtained from reference TRBV5-1 and TRBJ1-3, is as follows: KAGVTQTPRYLIKTRGQQVTLSCSPISGHRSVSWYQQTPGQGLQFLFEYFSETQRNKGNFPGRFSGRQFSNSRSEMNVSTLELGDSALYLCASSWGDPGSGNTIYFGEGSWLTVV.

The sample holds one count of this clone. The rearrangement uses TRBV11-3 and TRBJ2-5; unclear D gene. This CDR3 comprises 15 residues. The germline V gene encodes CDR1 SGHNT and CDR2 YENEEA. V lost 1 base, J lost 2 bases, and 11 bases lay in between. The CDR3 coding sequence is TGTGCCAGCAGCTTAGGGTTCCGGGCACAAGAGACCCAGTACTTC. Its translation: CASSLGFRAQETQYF.

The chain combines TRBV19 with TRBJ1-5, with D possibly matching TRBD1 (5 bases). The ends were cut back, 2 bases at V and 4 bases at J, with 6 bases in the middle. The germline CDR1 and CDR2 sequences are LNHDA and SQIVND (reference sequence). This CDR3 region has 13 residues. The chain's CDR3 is CASSIRGNQPQHF. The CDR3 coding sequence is TGTGCCAGTAGTATACGGGGGAATCAGCCCCAGCATTTT.

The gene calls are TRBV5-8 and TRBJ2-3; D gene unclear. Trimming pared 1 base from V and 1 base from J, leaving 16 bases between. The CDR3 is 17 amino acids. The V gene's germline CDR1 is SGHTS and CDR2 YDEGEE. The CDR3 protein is CASSLIPAAIGTDTQYF. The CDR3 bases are TGTGCCAGCAGCTTGATTCCGGCGGCCATAGGCACAGATACGCAGTATTTT.

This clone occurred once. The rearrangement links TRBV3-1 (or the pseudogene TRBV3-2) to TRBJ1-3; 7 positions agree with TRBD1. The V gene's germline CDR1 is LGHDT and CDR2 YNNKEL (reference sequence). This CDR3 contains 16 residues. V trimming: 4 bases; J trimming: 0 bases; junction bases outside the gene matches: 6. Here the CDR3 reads CASSRWDSSSGNTIYF. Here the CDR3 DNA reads TGTGCCAGCAGCCGGTGGGACAGTAGCTCTGGAAACACCATATATTTT.

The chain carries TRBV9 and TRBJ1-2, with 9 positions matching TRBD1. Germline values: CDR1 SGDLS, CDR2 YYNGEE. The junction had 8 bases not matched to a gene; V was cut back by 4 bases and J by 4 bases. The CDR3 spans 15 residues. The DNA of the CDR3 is TGTGCCAGCAGCCCCAGACAGGGGGTAAGCTATGGCTACACCTTC. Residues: CASSPRQGVSYGYTF.